The present T cell receptor beta chain was sequenced within a study of cytomegalovirus exposure and HLA in healthy donors. The CDR3 spans 15 residues. Germline-derived CDR1 and CDR2 are LGHNA and YNFKEQ. V was clipped by 0 bases and J by 2 bases, with 10 bases between them. Findings and caveats of the study: In a later analysis, several top co-occurrence clusters appeared linked to parvovirus B19, influenza, CMV and Epstein-Barr virus. Earlier results showed most TCR beta V segments being productive about 90% or about 30% of the time. Cytomegalovirus-associated TCR beta chains were listed, numbering over 150. A later analysis showed HLA-associated TCR beta chains outstripping equally common others in clonal expansion.

As concerns this clone: Its antigen remains unknown.

The study ran its PCR with 60 Vbeta and 13 Jbeta primers. The protocol was immunoSEQ multiplex PCR, while the TCRdb copy is restricted to in-frame clones and leaves out a portion. This sample has about 130,000 clones, with 60% to 85% found just once. The receptor comes from a woman aged 40 to 50 in good health and CMV-seronegative. The sequenced material came from PBMCs. J is TRBJ1-2 and V is TRBV4-2; the D gene is possibly TRBD1 (5 bases). The CDR3 DNA follows: TGTGCCAGCAGCCAAGATAGGTCAGGGAACTATGGCTACACCTTC. This gives the protein CASSQDRSGNYGYTF.